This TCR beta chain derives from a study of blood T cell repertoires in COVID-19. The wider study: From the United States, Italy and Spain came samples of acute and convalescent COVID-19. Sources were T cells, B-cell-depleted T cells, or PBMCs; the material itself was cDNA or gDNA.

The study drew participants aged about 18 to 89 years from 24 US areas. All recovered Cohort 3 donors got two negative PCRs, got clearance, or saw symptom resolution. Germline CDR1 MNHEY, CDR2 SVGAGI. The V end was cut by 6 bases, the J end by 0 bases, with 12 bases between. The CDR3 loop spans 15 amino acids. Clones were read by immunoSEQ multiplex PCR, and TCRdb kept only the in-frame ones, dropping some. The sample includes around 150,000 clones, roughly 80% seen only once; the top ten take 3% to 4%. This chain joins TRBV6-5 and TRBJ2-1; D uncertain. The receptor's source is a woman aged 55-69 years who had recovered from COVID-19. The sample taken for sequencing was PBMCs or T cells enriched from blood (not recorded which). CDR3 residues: CASSRGMGSYNEQFF. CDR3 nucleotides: TGTGCCAGCAGCCGAGGTATGGGCTCCTACAATGAGCAGTTCTTC.